What follows are 31 T cell receptor beta chains derived from one specimen sequenced in a study of T-cell memory formation after mild COVID-19. TCRdb reprocessed the 5' RACE reads with MiXCR, giving one entry per CDR3 protein. The table records hundreds of thousands of distinct CDR3 sequences, roughly 18% of them present only once. The source material was PBMCs or a T cell subset sorted from them (not recorded which). The source of these receptors is an adult woman who had mild COVID-19 (a few samples of this study predate the infection). Cell type and time point are not known.

This clonotype has a handful of counts. V usage is TRBV12-3 or TRBV12-4 and J usage is TRBJ2-7, with 7 bases that match TRBD1. The CDR3 has 15 residues. V shed 5 bases, J shed 3 bases, and the junction held 10 bases outside the gene matches. The CDR3, as DNA: TGTGCCAGCAGTCATATACGGAGGACAGGCTACGAGCAGTACTTC. Amino acid sequence: CASSHIRRTGYEQYF.

The chain joins TRBV6-2 or TRBV6-3 to TRBJ2-1, with a possible D match to TRBD1 (5 bases). This CDR3 contains 15 residues. V lost 5 bases to trimming and J lost 0 bases, with 11 bases between them. The V gene's germline CDR1 is MNHEY and CDR2 SVGEGT. CDR3 DNA sequence: TGTGCCAGCAGTGGCGACAGTAGCTCCTACAATGAGCAGTTCTTC. Its protein is CASSGDSSSYNEQFF.

This chain uses TRBV6-6 with TRBJ2-3; 10 bases map to TRBD1. After removal of 7 bases from V and 2 bases from J, the junction contained 6 bases not matched to a gene. The germline gives CDR1 MNHNY, CDR2 SVGAGI (reference sequence). The CDR3 is 15 amino acids. The CDR3 region has the DNA TGTGCCAGCAACGAGGGGACAGGGGTCACAGATACGCAGTATTTT. Its translation is CASNEGTGVTDTQYF.

This clonotype was seen only a few times. The chain employs TRBV9 and TRBJ1-2; 7 nucleotides line up with TRBD1. V lost 3 bases to trimming and J lost 6 bases; unmatched junction nucleotides: 14. The germline CDR1 and CDR2 sequences are SGDLS and YYNGEE. CDR3 length: 16 residues. CDR3 residues: CASSAGTVPERDGYTF. CDR3 nucleotides: TGTGCCAGCAGCGCGGGGACAGTGCCTGAACGGGATGGCTACACCTTC.

The rearrangement joins TRBV4-1 to TRBJ2-1; no firm D call. The CDR3 length is 13 residues. Looked up from germline, CDR1 is MGHRA and CDR2 is YSYEKL. V was cut by 2 bases and J by 5 bases, with 7 bases left in between. The CDR3 nucleotides read TGCGCCAGCAGCCAACATATGAACAATGAGCAGTTCTTC. Protein product: CASSQHMNNEQFF.

J is TRBJ2-6 and V is TRBV5-5; perhaps TRBD2 as D (5 bases). Between the trimmed V and J ends, which lost 4 bases and 0 bases, there was a span of 20 bases. This CDR3 region has 19 residues. Germline CDR1 is SGHKS and CDR2 is YYEKEE (reference sequence). The CDR3 region is CASSGSRAVVTSGANVLTF. The CDR3 coding sequence is TGTGCCAGCAGCGGGTCACGAGCGGTCGTGACCTCTGGGGCCAACGTCCTGACTTTC.

This clonotype was detected ten times or more. V and J are TRBV20-1 and TRBJ2-5; a weak D match, TRBD2 (6 bases). The CDR3 runs 14 residues. Germline CDR1 reads DFQATT; CDR2 reads SNEGSKA (reference sequence). V lost 0 bases to trimming and J lost 2 bases, with 10 bases between them. The CDR3 loop is CSARDGTPQETQYF. DNA for the CDR3: TGCAGTGCTAGAGACGGGACTCCTCAAGAGACCCAGTACTTC.

The chain joins TRBV18 to TRBJ2-2; D call uncertain. The length of the CDR3 is 15 residues. V gave up 0 bases and J gave up 4 bases, with 9 bases separating them. The germline V gene encodes CDR1 KGHSH and CDR2 LQKENI. The CDR3 bases are TGTGCCAGCTCACCACCTAACTCGTTCACCGGGGAGCTGTTTTTT. Translating gives CASSPPNSFTGELFF.

There are a few counts of this clonotype. The gene calls are TRBV19 and TRBJ2-3, with D perhaps TRBD2 (5 bases). V lost 6 bases and J lost 1, with 14 bases in between. This CDR3 contains 15 residues. The V gene's germline CDR1 is LNHDA and CDR2 SQIVND (reference sequence). CDR3 bases: TGTGCCAGTAGCCAACTTGCGGGCCGCACAGATACGCAGTATTTT. Translating gives CASSQLAGRTDTQYF.

The rearrangement links TRBV5-1 to TRBJ1-6; 7 nucleotides match TRBD1. The CDR3 has 15 residues. Germline CDR1 is SGHRS and CDR2 is YFSETQ. The ends lost 4 bases at V and 5 bases at J; junction bases unmatched: 6. The CDR3 DNA is TGCGCCAGCAGCCAAGGGACAGTCGATAATTCACCCCTCCACTTT. Its protein is CASSQGTVDNSPLHF.

This clonotype was counted a few times. V and J are TRBV20-1 and TRBJ1-2; weak D call: TRBD1 (5 bases). The V gene lost 5 bases and the J gene lost 5 bases, with 12 bases spanning the gap. The CDR3 consists of 12 residues. Germline CDR1 is DFQATT and CDR2 is SNEGSKA (reference sequence). The CDR3 spells CSARDPGYGYTF. For the CDR3, the DNA is TGCAGTGCTCGGGACCCGGGATATGGCTACACCTTC.

The table lists this clonotype with a few counts. The chain joins TRBV6-6 to TRBJ2-2; 8 bases line up with TRBD2. Germline values: CDR1 MNHNY, CDR2 SVGAGI (reference sequence). Trimming took 3 bases from V and 3 from J; bases not matched to a gene: 9. The CDR3 covers 17 residues. CDR3 nucleotides: TGTGCCAGCAGTTATAGCCCGGGACTAGGATACACCGGGGAGCTGTTTTTT. Its translation: CASSYSPGLGYTGELFF.

This clonotype has more than one count but fewer than ten. The chain links TRBV6-6 to TRBJ1-1, with D possibly matching TRBD1 (5 bases). V lost 6 bases and J 1 base, leaving 12 bases between the germline ends. This CDR3 contains 14 residues. CDR1 and CDR2 from the germline V gene are MNHNY and SVGAGI (reference sequence). The CDR3 DNA is TGTGCCAGCAGCCAACAGGTCAGGAACACTGAAGCTTTCTTT. Translating it yields CASSQQVRNTEAFF.

This clonotype was detected ten times or more. The chain links TRBV5-1 to TRBJ2-3; D may be TRBD2 (7 bases). The CDR3 contains 15 residues. V was shortened by 4 bases and J by 5 bases, with 17 bases between the two germline ends. Germline CDR1 reads SGHRS; CDR2 reads YFSETQ. CDR3 sequence (DNA): TGCGCCAGCAGCACAGGTGGGGGGGCTGGAGATACGCAGTATTTT. It is translated as CASSTGGGAGDTQYF.

A few counts support this clonotype. The chain uses TRBV24-1 and TRBJ2-1; the D call may be TRBD1 or TRBD2 (6 bases each). Germline loops: CDR1 KGHDR, CDR2 SFDVKD. With 6 bases removed from V and 4 bases from J, the gap between germline ends came to 12 bases. The length of the CDR3 is 14 residues. In DNA form, the CDR3 reads TGTGCCACCAGTCGGCTAGGGGGGTACAATGAGCAGTTCTTC. This sequence encodes CATSRLGGYNEQFF.

This clonotype has only a few counts. The rearrangement joins TRBV12-3 or TRBV12-4 to TRBJ2-2; 12 nucleotides match TRBD2. V dropped 6 bases and J dropped 6; count of bases not matched to a gene: 5. The CDR3 is 15 amino acids. Here the CDR3 reads CASSPLAGGPGELFF. For the CDR3, the DNA is TGTGCCAGCAGCCCTCTAGCGGGGGGGCCCGGGGAGCTGTTTTTT.

This rearrangement joins TRBV5-4 to TRBJ1-1; D not resolved. The germline CDR1 and CDR2 sequences are SGHNT and YYREEE (reference sequence). This CDR3 region has 11 residues. The V gene lost 5 bases and the J gene lost 2 bases, with 4 bases spanning the gap. The CDR3 region has the DNA TGTGCCAGCAGGAAAAACACTGAAGCTTTCTTT. It translates to CASRKNTEAFF.

This clonotype was seen many times. The chain combines TRBV27 with TRBJ2-7, with 10 bases matching TRBD2. The CDR3 has 15 residues. Trimming cost V 6 bases and J 2 bases; bases outside gene matches: 7. Germline V gene sequence: CDR1 MNHEY, CDR2 SMNVEV (reference sequence). As DNA, the CDR3 is TGTGCCAGCAGCTCCCCCACTAGCGGGGCCTACGAGCAGTACTTC. Translated, it gives CASSSPTSGAYEQYF.

This clonotype appeared a few times. The V call is TRBV27, the J call TRBJ2-6, with 8 bases lining up with TRBD1. The CDR3 is 16 residues long. The junction had 6 bases not matched to a gene; V was cut back by 6 bases and J by 2 bases. Germline CDR1 is MNHEY and CDR2 is SMNVEV (reference sequence). CDR3 nucleotide sequence: TGTGCCAGCAGCTATCAGGACAGGGCTGGGGCCAACGTCCTGACTTTC. It is translated as CASSYQDRAGANVLTF.

This clonotype was observed at least ten times. This rearrangement joins TRBV20-1 to TRBJ2-7; maybe TRBD1 (6 bases). The CDR3 sequence is 14 residues long. Germline CDR1 reads DFQATT; CDR2 reads SNEGSKA (reference sequence). V dropped 5 bases and J dropped 5 bases, with 19 bases sitting between them. The chain's CDR3 is CSAGNQQGADEQYF. CDR3 bases: TGCAGTGCTGGGAATCAACAGGGAGCGGACGAGCAGTACTTC.

The chain is built from TRBV11-2 and TRBJ2-7, with a tentative D call TRBD1 (6 bases). V shed 4 bases and J shed 3 bases, with 19 bases lying between them. CDR3 length: 16 amino acids. The germline V gene has CDR1 SGHAT and CDR2 FQNNGV. CDR3 DNA sequence: TGTGCCAGCAGCTCTCAGGATGGACAGATACTCTACGAGCAGTACTTC. It specifies CASSSQDGQILYEQYF.

This clonotype was detected many times. At one of its ends the junction is not consistent with the germline gene, which may arise from a read error. This sequence joins TRBV5-1 and TRBJ1-6; 10 bases line up with TRBD1. CDR1 and CDR2 (germline): SGHRS, YFSETQ. The CDR3 consists of 14 residues. CDR3: CASSLGQGNSPLHF. The CDR3, as DNA: TGTGCCAGCAGCTTGGGACAGGGGAATTCACCCCTCCACTTT.

CDR3 loop: CASSLTPSGGDNEQFF. In DNA form, the CDR3 reads TGTGCCAGCAGCCTAACCCCTAGCGGGGGGGACAATGAGCAGTTCTTC. The chain combines TRBV11-3 with TRBJ2-1, with 12 bases that match TRBD2. Looked up from germline, CDR1 is SGHNT and CDR2 is YENEEA. V was pared by 5 bases and J by 5 bases, with 7 bases of the junction left unmatched. This CDR3 spans 16 amino acids.

The chain employs TRBV6-6 and TRBJ2-1; maybe TRBD1 (6 bases). CDR1 MNHNY and CDR2 SVGAGI come from the germline V gene (reference sequence). There are 16 residues in the CDR3. Trimming took off 1 base at V and 9 bases at J, with 19 bases between the two ends. In DNA form, the CDR3 reads TGTGCCAGCAGTTACTATGACAGGTCACCCGTCGGTGAGCAGTTCTTC. Amino acid sequence: CASSYYDRSPVGEQFF.

This clonotype was observed a handful of times. The chain couples TRBV7-9 to TRBJ1-2; D is perhaps TRBD1 (6 bases). This CDR3 has 17 residues. Trimming took off 0 bases at V and 7 bases at J, with 21 bases between the two ends. CDR1 and CDR2 from the germline V gene are SEHNR and FQNEAQ (reference sequence). This CDR3 reads CASSLARLEGGEPGYTF. In DNA form, the CDR3 reads TGTGCCAGCAGCTTAGCGCGGCTAGAGGGGGGAGAGCCTGGCTACACCTTC.

The chain joins TRBV5-1 to TRBJ1-1; 11 bases match TRBD1. Trimming took 1 base from V and 6 from J; bases not matched to a gene: 17. Germline CDR1 reads SGHRS; CDR2 reads YFSETQ. The CDR3 loop spans 19 amino acids. CDR3 DNA sequence: TGCGCCAGCAGCTTGTTCGGGACAGGGGGGTTGGAGGTCTACGCTGAAGCTTTCTTT. The encoded protein is CASSLFGTGGLEVYAEAFF.

J is TRBJ2-7 and V is TRBV10-3; D remains unclear. Trimming stripped 0 bases from V and 2 bases from J, with 11 bases between. This CDR3 is built from 15 residues. Germline V gene data show CDR1 as ENHRY and CDR2 as SYGVKD. The CDR3 DNA reads as TGTGCCATCAGTGAGTCAGGGATAAATCCCTACGAGCAGTACTTC. Translating gives CAISESGINPYEQYF.

This clonotype was recorded a few times. The CDR3 protein is CASSLATADLGNQPQHF. The CDR3, as DNA: TGTGCCAGCAGCTTAGCGACAGCCGACCTGGGCAATCAGCCCCAGCATTTT. The chain uses TRBV7-9 and TRBJ1-5; possible D gene TRBD1, 5 bases. The V and J ends lost 0 bases and 2 bases respectively, with 14 bases between them. The germline gives CDR1 SEHNR, CDR2 FQNEAQ (reference sequence). The CDR3 spans 17 residues.

This clonotype was counted only a few times. This chain joins TRBV19 and TRBJ2-1; no definite D call. The CDR3 spans 14 residues. Germline V CDR1 and CDR2: LNHDA, SQIVND (reference sequence). Trimming removed 5 bases at V and 5 bases at J, with 13 bases between. The DNA of the CDR3 is TGTGCCAGTAGTCGCCCCCCCATTGACAATGAGCAGTTCTTC. Amino acids: CASSRPPIDNEQFF.

This clonotype was detected only a few times. V is TRBV7-8 and J is TRBJ2-2; D perhaps matches TRBD1 (5 bases). V gave up 1 base and J gave up 0 bases, with 9 bases separating them. CDR3 length equals 16 residues. Germline V gene lookup returns CDR1 SGHVS and CDR2 FQNEAQ. CDR3 bases: TGTGCCAGCAGCTTAGAGGGGCAGACGAACACCGGGGAGCTGTTTTTT. It encodes CASSLEGQTNTGELFF.

The chain joins TRBV30 to TRBJ1-2; D not resolved. Germline loops: CDR1 GTSNPN, CDR2 SVGIG (reference sequence). The CDR3 sequence is 11 residues long. Trimming removed 0 bases at V and 4 bases at J, with 3 bases between. CDR3 sequence reads: CAWSVLYGYTF. CDR3 DNA: TGTGCCTGGAGTGTACTCTATGGCTACACCTTC.